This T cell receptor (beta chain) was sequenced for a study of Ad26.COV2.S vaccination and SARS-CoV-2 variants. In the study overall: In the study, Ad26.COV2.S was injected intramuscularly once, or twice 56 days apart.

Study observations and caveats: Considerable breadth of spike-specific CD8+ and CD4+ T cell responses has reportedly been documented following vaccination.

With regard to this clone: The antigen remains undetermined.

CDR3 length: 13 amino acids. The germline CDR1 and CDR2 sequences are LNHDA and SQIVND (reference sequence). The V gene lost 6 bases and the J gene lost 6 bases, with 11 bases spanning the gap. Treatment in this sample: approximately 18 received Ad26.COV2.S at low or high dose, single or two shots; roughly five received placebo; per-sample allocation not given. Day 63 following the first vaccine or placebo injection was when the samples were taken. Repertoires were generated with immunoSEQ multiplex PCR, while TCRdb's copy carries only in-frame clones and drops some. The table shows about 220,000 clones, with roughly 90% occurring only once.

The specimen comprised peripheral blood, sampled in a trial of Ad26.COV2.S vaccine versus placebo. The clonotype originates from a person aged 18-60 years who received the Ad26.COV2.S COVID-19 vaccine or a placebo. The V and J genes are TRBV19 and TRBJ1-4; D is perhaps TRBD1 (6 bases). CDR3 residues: CASRGTPDEKLFF. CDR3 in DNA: TGTGCCAGTAGAGGGACACCGGATGAAAAACTGTTTTTT.